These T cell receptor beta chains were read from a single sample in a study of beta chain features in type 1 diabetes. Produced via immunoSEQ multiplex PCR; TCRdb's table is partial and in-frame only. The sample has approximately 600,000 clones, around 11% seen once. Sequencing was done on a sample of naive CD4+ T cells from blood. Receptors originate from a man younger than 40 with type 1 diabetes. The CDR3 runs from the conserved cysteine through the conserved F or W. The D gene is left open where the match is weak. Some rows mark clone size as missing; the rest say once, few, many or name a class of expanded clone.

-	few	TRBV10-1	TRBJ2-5	TGCGCCAGCAGTGAGTCCACAGGGAGCGAGACCCAGTACTTC	CASSESTGSETQYF
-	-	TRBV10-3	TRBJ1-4	TGTGCCATCAGTGAGTCGACCTCCGCCGGGGAAAAACTGTTTTTT	CAISESTSAGEKLFF
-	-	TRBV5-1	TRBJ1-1	TGCGCCAGCAGCTTGGGGGAGCGCGGGACTGAAGCTTTCTTT	CASSLGERGTEAFF
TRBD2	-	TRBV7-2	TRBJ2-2	TGTGCCAGCACCCTCCGGGGGGGGACGAACACCGGGGAGCTGTTTTTT	CASTLRGGTNTGELFF
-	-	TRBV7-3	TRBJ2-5	TGTGCCAGCAGCTCGGGGACGAAACAAGAGACCCAGTACTTC	CASSSGTKQETQYF
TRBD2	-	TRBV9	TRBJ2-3	TGTGCCAGCAGCCCCCCGGGACTAGGAACAGATACGCAGTATTTT	CASSPPGLGTDTQYF
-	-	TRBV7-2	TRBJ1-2	TGTGCCAGCAGCTTAGGCGGGACTGCTAACTATGGCTACACCTTC	CASSLGGTANYGYTF
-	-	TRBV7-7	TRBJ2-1	TGTGCCAGCAGCCTCAGGGGAGTCGAGCAGTTCTTC	CASSLRGVEQFF
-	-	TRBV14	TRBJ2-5	TGTGCCAGCAGCCAAGATTTGGGGGGCCCCCACCGGGAGACCCAGTACTTC	CASSQDLGGPHRETQYF
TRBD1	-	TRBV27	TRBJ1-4	TGTGCCAGCAGTGACCTCGGGACAGATGAAAAACTGTTTTTT	CASSDLGTDEKLFF
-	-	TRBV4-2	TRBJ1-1	TGTGCCAGCAGCCAAGACCGGTCCCCGGGCACTGAAGCTTTCTTT	CASSQDRSPGTEAFF
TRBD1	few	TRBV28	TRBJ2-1	TGTGCCAGCATAGGTACAGGGGACTACAATGAGCAGTTCTTC	CASIGTGDYNEQFF
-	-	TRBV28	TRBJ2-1	TGTGCCAGCAGTTACTACAATGAGCAGTTCTTC	CASSYYNEQFF
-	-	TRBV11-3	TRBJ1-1	TGTGCCAGCAGCTTAGCGGTCCGCCGCAACACTGAAGCTTTCTTT	CASSLAVRRNTEAFF
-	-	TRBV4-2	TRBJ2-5	TGTGCCAGCAGCCAAGATCGGCTGCAAGAGACCCAGTACTTC	CASSQDRLQETQYF
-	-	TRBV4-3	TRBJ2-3	TGCGCCAGCAGCCGGGACGGGCTTCACTTTCACACAGATACGCAGTATTTT	CASSRDGLHFHTDTQYF
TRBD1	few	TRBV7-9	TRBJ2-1	TGTGCCAGCAGCTTCGGGACAGGGGTTGATGAGCAGTTCTTC	CASSFGTGVDEQFF
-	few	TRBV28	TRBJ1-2	TGTGCCAGCAGTTTATCAGGGGTAAGGGCAGGCTACACCTTC	CASSLSGVRAGYTF
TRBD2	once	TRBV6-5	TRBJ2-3	TGTGCCAGCAGACGAGCGGGGGGGACAGATACGCAGTATTTT	CASRRAGGTDTQYF
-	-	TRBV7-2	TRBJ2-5	TGTGCCAGCAGCTTAGATCAGGGTCGAGAGACCCAGTACTTC	CASSLDQGRETQYF
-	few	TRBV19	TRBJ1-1	TGTGCCAGTAACCAGGGGATGAACACTGAAGCTTTCTTT	CASNQGMNTEAFF
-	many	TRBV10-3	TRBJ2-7	TGTGCCATCAGTGAGGGTAGCCGAGAGGAGTACTTC	CAISEGSREEYF
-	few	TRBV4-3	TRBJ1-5	TGCGCCAGCAGCCAAGATCGCGCACAGCCCCAGCATTTT	CASSQDRAQPQHF
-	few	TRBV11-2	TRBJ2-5	TGTGCCAGCAGCTTATCATCGGCCAACCAAGAGACCCAGTACTTC	CASSLSSANQETQYF
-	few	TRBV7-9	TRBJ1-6	TGTGCCAGCAGCTTAGGACAGGCCTATAATTCACCCCTCCACTTT	CASSLGQAYNSPLHF
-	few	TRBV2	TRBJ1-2	TGTGCCAGCAGTGTCGAGGGGAGAGGAAGTGGCTACACCTTC	CASSVEGRGSGYTF
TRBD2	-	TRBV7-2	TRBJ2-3	TGTGCCAGCAGCTCGGTTAGCGGGCCTCCCACAGATACGCAGTATTTT	CASSSVSGPPTDTQYF
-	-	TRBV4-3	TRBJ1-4	TGCGCCAGCAGCCAAGCAGGAACGGTAGGGACGATGGAAAAACTGTTTTTT	CASSQAGTVGTMEKLFF